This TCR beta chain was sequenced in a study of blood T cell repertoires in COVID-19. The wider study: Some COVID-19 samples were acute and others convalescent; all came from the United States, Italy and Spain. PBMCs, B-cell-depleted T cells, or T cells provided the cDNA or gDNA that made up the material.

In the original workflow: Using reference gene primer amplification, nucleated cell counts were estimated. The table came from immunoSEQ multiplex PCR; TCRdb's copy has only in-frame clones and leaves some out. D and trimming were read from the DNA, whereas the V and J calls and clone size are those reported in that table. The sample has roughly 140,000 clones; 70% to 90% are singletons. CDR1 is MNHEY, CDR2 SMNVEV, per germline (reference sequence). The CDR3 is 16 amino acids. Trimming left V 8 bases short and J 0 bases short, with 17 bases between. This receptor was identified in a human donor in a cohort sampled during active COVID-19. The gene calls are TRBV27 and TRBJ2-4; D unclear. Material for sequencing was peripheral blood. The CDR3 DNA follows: TGTGCCAGCCCGACCGGGTCCCCTTTAGCCAAAAACATTCAGTACTTC. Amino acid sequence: CASPTGSPLAKNIQYF.